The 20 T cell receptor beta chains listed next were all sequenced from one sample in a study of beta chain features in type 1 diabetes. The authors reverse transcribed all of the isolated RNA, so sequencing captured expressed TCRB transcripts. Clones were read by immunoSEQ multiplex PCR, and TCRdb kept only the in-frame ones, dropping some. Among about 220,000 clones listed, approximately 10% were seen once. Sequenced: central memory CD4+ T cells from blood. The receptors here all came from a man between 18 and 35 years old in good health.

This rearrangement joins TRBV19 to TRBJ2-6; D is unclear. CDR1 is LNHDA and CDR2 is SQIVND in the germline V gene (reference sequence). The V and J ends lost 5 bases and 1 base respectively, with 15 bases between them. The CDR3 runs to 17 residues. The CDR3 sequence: CASSSRLKASGANVLTF. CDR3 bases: TGTGCCAGTAGTTCCAGATTAAAGGCGTCTGGGGCCAACGTCCTGACTTTC.

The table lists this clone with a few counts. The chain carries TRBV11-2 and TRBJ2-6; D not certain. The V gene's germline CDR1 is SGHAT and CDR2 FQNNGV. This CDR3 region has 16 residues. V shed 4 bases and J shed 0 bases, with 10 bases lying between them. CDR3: CASSSLSGSGANVLTF. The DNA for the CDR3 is TGTGCCAGCAGCTCTCTTTCGGGCTCTGGGGCCAACGTCCTGACTTTC.

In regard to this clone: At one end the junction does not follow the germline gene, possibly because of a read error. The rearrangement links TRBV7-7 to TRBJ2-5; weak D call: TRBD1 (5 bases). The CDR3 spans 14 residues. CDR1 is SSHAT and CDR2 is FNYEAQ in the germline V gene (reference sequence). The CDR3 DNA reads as TGTGCTAGCAGCTTAGGGGCTAAGGGCGAGACCCAGTACTTC. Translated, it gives CASSLGAKGETQYF.

The CDR3 here is CASSLVQAEDFTDTQYF. CDR3 bases: TGCGCCAGCAGCCTGGTTCAAGCGGAAGACTTCACAGATACGCAGTATTTT. The chain has TRBV5-1 and TRBJ2-3; possibly TRBD2 for D (5 bases). V was pared by 4 bases and J by 2 bases, with 20 bases between. Germline lookup yields CDR1 SGHRS and CDR2 YFSETQ. The CDR3 loop spans 17 amino acids. The full variable domain, rest sourced from reference TRBV5-1 and TRBJ2-3, is KAGVTQTPRYLIKTRGQQVTLSCSPISGHRSVSWYQQTPGQGLQFLFEYFSETQRNKGNFPGRFSGRQFSNSRSEMNVSTLELGDSALYLCASSLVQAEDFTDTQYFGPGTRLTVL.

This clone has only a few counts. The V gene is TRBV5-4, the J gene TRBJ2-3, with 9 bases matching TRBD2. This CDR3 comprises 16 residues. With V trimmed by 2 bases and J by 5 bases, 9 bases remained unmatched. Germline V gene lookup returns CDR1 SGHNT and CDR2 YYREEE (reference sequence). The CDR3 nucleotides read TGTGCCAGCAGCTTCCACAGCGGGGGGAGAAGAGATACGCAGTATTTT. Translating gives CASSFHSGGRRDTQYF.

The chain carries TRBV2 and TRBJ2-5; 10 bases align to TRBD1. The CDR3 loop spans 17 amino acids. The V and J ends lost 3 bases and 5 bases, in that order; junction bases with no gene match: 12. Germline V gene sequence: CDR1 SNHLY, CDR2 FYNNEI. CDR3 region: CASSERVDRGPRETQYF. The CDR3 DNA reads TGTGCCAGCAGTGAGAGAGTTGACAGGGGGCCCCGGGAGACCCAGTACTTC. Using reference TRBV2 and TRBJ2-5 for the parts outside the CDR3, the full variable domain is EPEVTQTPSHQVTQMGQEVILRCVPISNHLYFYWYRQILGQKVEFLVSFYNNEISEKSEIFDDQFSVERPDGSNFTLKIRSTKLEDSAMYFCASSERVDRGPRETQYFGPGTRLLVL.

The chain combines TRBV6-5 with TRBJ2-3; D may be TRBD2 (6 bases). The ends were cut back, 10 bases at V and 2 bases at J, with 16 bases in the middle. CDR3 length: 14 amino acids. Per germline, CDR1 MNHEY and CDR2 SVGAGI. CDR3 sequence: CAIMAGRDTDTQYF. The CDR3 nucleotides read TGTGCCATCATGGCCGGGAGAGACACAGATACGCAGTATTTT.

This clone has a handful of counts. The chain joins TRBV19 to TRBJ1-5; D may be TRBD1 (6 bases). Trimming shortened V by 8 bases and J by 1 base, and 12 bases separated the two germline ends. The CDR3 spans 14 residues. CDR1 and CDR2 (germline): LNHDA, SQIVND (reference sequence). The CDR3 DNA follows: TGTGCCAGTGGGGTTGGGGGCAGCAATCAGCCCCAGCATTTT. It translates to CASGVGGSNQPQHF.

CDR3 in DNA: TGCGCCAGCAGCCAAGATCGAAGGCTGAGAGCTTTCTTT. Its protein product is CASSQDRRLRAFF. The V call is TRBV4-1, the J call TRBJ1-1; D unresolved. With 0 bases removed from V and 10 bases from J, the gap between germline ends came to 12 bases. The CDR3 extends over 13 amino acids. Germline V lookup: CDR1 MGHRA, CDR2 YSYEKL.

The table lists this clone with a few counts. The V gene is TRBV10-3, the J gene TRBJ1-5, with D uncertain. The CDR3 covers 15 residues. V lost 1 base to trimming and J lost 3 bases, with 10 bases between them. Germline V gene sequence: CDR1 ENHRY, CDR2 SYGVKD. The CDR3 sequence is CAISEFGPDNQPQHF. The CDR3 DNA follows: TGTGCCATCAGTGAGTTTGGGCCAGACAATCAGCCCCAGCATTTT.

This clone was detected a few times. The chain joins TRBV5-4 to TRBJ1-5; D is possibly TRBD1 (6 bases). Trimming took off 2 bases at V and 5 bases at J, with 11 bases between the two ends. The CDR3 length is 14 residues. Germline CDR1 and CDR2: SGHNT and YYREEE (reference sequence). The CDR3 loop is CASSLGGGDQPQHF. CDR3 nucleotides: TGTGCCAGCAGCTTAGGGGGTGGCGATCAGCCCCAGCATTTT.

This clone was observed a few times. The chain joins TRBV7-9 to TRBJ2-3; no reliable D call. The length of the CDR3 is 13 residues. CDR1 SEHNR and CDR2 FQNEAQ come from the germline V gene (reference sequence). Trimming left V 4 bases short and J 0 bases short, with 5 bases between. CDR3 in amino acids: CASSSTSTDTQYF. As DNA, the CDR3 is TGTGCCAGCAGCTCGACCAGCACAGATACGCAGTATTTT.

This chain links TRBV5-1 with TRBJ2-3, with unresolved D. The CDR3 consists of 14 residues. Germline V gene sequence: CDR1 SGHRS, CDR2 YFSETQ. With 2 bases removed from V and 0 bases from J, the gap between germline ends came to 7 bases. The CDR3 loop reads CASSFGSSTDTQYF. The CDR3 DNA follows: TGCGCCAGCAGCTTTGGTAGCAGCACAGATACGCAGTATTTT.

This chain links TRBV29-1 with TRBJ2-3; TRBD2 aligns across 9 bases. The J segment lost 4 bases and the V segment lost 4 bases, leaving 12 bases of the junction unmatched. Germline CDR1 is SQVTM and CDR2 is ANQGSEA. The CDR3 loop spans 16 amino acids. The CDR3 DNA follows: TGCAGCGTTGGGGCAGGCGGGAGGGGCCGCGCAGATACGCAGTATTTT. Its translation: CSVGAGGRGRADTQYF.

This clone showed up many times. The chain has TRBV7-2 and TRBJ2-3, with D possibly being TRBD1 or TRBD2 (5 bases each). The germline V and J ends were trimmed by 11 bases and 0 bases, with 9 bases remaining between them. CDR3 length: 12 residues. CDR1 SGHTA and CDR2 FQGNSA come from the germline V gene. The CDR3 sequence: CAGTGSTDTQYF. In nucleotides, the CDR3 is TGTGCCGGGACCGGCAGCACAGATACGCAGTATTTT. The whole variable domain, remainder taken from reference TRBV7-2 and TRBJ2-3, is GAGVSQSPSNKVTEKGKDVELRCDPISGHTALYWYRQSLGQGLEFLIYFQGNSAPDKSGLPSDRFSAERTGGSVSTLTIQRTQQEDSAVYLCAGTGSTDTQYFGPGTRLTVL.

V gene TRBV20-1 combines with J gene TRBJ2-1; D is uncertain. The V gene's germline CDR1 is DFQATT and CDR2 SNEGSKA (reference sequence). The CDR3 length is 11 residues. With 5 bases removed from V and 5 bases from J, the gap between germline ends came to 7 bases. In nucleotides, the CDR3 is TGCAGTGCTCCTACTAACAATGAGCAGTTCTTC. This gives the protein CSAPTNNEQFF.

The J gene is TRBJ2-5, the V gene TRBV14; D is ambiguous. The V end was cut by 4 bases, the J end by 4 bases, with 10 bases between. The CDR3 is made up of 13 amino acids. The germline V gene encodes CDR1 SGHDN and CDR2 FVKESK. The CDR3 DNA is TGTGCCAGCAGCCGAACTCCGGCAGAGACCCAGTACTTC. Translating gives CASSRTPAETQYF.

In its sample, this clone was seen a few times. CDR3 loop: CASSRDRGKSEAFF. The CDR3 region has the DNA TGTGCCAGCAGTCGCGACAGGGGGAAGTCTGAAGCTTTCTTT. This chain uses TRBV2 with TRBJ1-1, with 9 nucleotides matching TRBD1. This CDR3 comprises 14 residues. Losses at the gene ends were 5 bases for V and 6 bases for J; bases not matched to a gene: 7. CDR1 is SNHLY, CDR2 FYNNEI, per germline.

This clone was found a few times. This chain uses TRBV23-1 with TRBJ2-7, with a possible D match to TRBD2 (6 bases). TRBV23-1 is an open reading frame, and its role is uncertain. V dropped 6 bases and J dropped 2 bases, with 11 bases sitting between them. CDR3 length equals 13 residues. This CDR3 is CASSRDCAYEQYF. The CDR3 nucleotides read TGCGCCAGCAGCCGGGACTGCGCCTACGAGCAGTACTTC.

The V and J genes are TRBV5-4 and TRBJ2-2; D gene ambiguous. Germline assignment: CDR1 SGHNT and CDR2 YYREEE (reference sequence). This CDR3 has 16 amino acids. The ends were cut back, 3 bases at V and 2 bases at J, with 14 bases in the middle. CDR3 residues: CASSSPAAFNTGELFF. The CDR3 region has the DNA TGTGCCAGCAGCTCCCCCGCGGCCTTCAACACCGGGGAGCTGTTTTTT.